Below, 26 T cell receptor beta chains from the same sample are listed, as sequenced in a study of shared clonotypes between healthy human individuals. Sequenced by immunoSEQ multiplex PCR; TCRdb stores in-frame clones only, minus some. The sample consists of approximately 470,000 clones, around four fifths of them appearing once. Sequencing used PBMCs. The receptors originated from a woman in her forties in good health. Some clones in this sample may be carry-over from other donors' samples.

The chain links TRBV7-6 to TRBJ2-7; tentative D call: TRBD1 (5 bases). Trimming removed 1 base from V and 4 bases from J, with 17 bases in between. The CDR3 totals 16 residues. CDR1 SGHVS and CDR2 FNYEAQ come from the germline V gene. For the CDR3, the DNA is TGTGCCAGCAGCTTAGGCCCGGCAGGGTCGGATTACGAGCAGTACTTC. As protein: CASSLGPAGSDYEQYF.

The chain couples TRBV11-2 to TRBJ2-1, with D possibly matching TRBD2 (6 bases). Looked up from germline, CDR1 is SGHAT and CDR2 is FQNNGV. Trimming pared 3 bases from V and 6 bases from J, leaving 9 bases between. The CDR3 covers 13 residues. The CDR3 here is CASSLGTANEQFF. The CDR3 DNA reads as TGTGCCAGCAGCTTGGGGACTGCCAATGAGCAGTTCTTC.

The chain carries TRBV29-1 and TRBJ1-4; D is undetermined. This CDR3 spans 12 amino acids. Between the trimmed V and J ends, which lost 4 bases and 8 bases, there was a span of 11 bases. Germline V CDR1 and CDR2: SQVTM, ANQGSEA. For the CDR3, the DNA is TGCAGCGTTGTGGGGATTCGGGAAAAACTGTTTTTT. Translated, it gives CSVVGIREKLFF.

The V gene is TRBV7-2, the J gene TRBJ2-1; the D is unclear. This CDR3 is 19 amino acids long. V was shortened by 1 base and J by 0 bases, with 19 bases between the two germline ends. Germline V gives CDR1 SGHTA, CDR2 FQGNSA. In nucleotides, the CDR3 is TGTGCCAGCAGCTTAGAGGCGCCTTGGAGACGAGTCTCCTACAATGAGCAGTTCTTC. Encoded protein: CASSLEAPWRRVSYNEQFF.

The chain is built from TRBV5-1 and TRBJ1-1; D call uncertain. CDR3 size: 14 residues. Germline V gene sequence: CDR1 SGHRS, CDR2 YFSETQ. V lost 5 bases and J 3 bases, leaving 14 bases between the germline ends. The CDR3 sequence is CASRGGLVDTEAFF. In nucleotides, the CDR3 is TGCGCCAGCAGAGGAGGGCTGGTGGACACTGAAGCTTTCTTT.

V is TRBV11-2 and J is TRBJ2-7; 10 positions match TRBD2. CDR1 SGHAT and CDR2 FQNNGV come from the germline V gene. V trimming: 4 bases; J trimming: 5 bases; junction bases outside the gene matches: 11. The CDR3 spans 16 residues. CDR3 nucleotides: TGTGCCAGCAGCTCCGAGGGGCTAGCGGGAGCACACGAGCAGTACTTC. Its protein is CASSSEGLAGAHEQYF.

J is TRBJ2-7 and V is TRBV7-9; 10 nucleotides align to TRBD1. Germline CDR1 is SEHNR and CDR2 is FQNEAQ (reference sequence). The CDR3 contains 15 residues. V gave up 5 bases and J gave up 2 bases; unmatched junction bases: 6. Here the CDR3 reads CASSDLTGGAYEQYF. CDR3 sequence (DNA): TGTGCCAGCAGCGACCTGACAGGGGGCGCCTACGAGCAGTACTTC.

This clone has more than one count but fewer than ten. The chain recombines TRBV5-4 with TRBJ2-1, with D perhaps given as TRBD1 or TRBD2 (5 bases each). The CDR3 totals 15 residues. V was pared by 5 bases and J by 7 bases, with 19 bases between. Germline V gene sequence: CDR1 SGHNT, CDR2 YYREEE (reference sequence). The CDR3 reads CASRTGTEIWNEQFF. CDR3 in DNA: TGTGCCAGCAGGACTGGGACCGAGATTTGGAATGAGCAGTTCTTC.

The rearrangement links TRBV4-2 to TRBJ2-7, with 8 nucleotides matching TRBD2. CDR1 is LGHNA and CDR2 is YNFKEQ in the germline V gene. Losses at the gene ends were 4 bases for V and 2 bases for J; bases not matched to a gene: 10. CDR3 size: 16 residues. The CDR3 sequence is CASSPRGGGRTYEQYF. In DNA, the CDR3 is TGTGCCAGCAGCCCCCGGGGGGGCGGGAGGACCTACGAGCAGTACTTC.

As to this clone: A much larger clonotype is one base distant, so this may be a read error. CDR3 amino acids: CASSFRGANYYGYTF. CDR3 nucleotides: TGTGCCAGCAGTTTTCGGGGGGCCAATTACTATGGCTACACCTTC. The genes are TRBV28 and TRBJ1-2, with D possibly TRBD1 on 6 matching bases. With 3 bases removed from V and 3 bases from J, the gap between germline ends came to 14 bases. CDR1 MDHEN and CDR2 SYDVKM come from the germline V gene. The CDR3 totals 15 residues.

V usage is TRBV29-1 and J usage is TRBJ2-7; tentatively, D is TRBD2 (6 bases). Germline V gives CDR1 SQVTM, CDR2 ANQGSEA. With 6 bases removed from V and 1 base from J, the gap between germline ends came to 13 bases. The CDR3 sequence is 13 residues long. CDR3 protein: CSVARDWSYEQYF. CDR3 coding DNA: TGCAGCGTCGCCCGGGACTGGTCCTACGAGCAGTACTTC.

V usage is TRBV29-1 and J usage is TRBJ2-7; 13 bases align to TRBD2. The CDR3 consists of 16 residues. CDR1 and CDR2 (germline): SQVTM, ANQGSEA. The J segment lost 6 bases and the V segment lost 0 bases, leaving 8 bases of the junction unmatched. CDR3 region: CSVEDELAGGPGEQYF. The CDR3 region has the DNA TGCAGCGTTGAAGATGAACTAGCGGGAGGGCCGGGCGAGCAGTACTTC.

This chain uses TRBV19 with TRBJ2-1, with D possibly being TRBD1 or TRBD2 (6 bases each). Germline lookup yields CDR1 LNHDA and CDR2 SQIVND (reference sequence). The CDR3 extends over 13 amino acids. DNA of the CDR3: TGTGCGATTAGGGGGGAGGCCTACAATGAGCAGTTCTTC. It encodes CAIRGEAYNEQFF.

Note on this clone: A read error may produce the germline difference seen at one junction end. This rearrangement joins TRBV18 to TRBJ2-1; a weak D match, TRBD1 (5 bases). The CDR3 has 13 residues. The V gene's germline CDR1 is KGHSH and CDR2 LQKENI. The CDR3 DNA reads TGTGCCAGCTCAACTTCACAGGCCAATAAGCAGTTCTTC. This translates into CASSTSQANKQFF.

The V and J genes are TRBV28 and TRBJ2-7; TRBD2 is a possible D gene (6 bases). CDR1 and CDR2 (germline): MDHEN, SYDVKM. The V and J ends lost 0 bases and 9 bases respectively, with 24 bases between them. The CDR3 is 17 amino acids. CDR3 DNA: TGTGCCAGCAGTTTATGCGTCCAGGGAGGAGATACAGGCGGGCAGTACTTC. Translating it yields CASSLCVQGGDTGGQYF.

Comments on this clone: The germline gene is not matched at one end of the junction; a read error may be the cause. J is TRBJ2-2 and V is TRBV19; D possibly corresponds to TRBD2 (5 bases). Germline lookup yields CDR1 LNHDA and CDR2 SQIVND (reference sequence). There are 13 residues in the CDR3. The DNA for the CDR3 is TGTGCCAGTAGTGCCCGGGGTCACGGGGAGCTGGTTTTT. Protein sequence: CASSARGHGELVF.

This clone was seen only a few times. The rearrangement joins TRBV18 to TRBJ1-2; D is unclear. V was clipped by 2 bases and J by 3 bases, with 10 bases between them. Looked up from germline, CDR1 is KGHSH and CDR2 is LQKENI. The CDR3 loop spans 14 amino acids. CDR3 coding DNA: TGTGCCAGCTCACCATCCCAAGGGTACTATGGCTACACCTTC. This sequence encodes CASSPSQGYYGYTF.

V is TRBV4-2 and J is TRBJ2-2; TRBD2 is a possible D gene (6 bases). The V gene lost 3 bases and the J gene lost 1 base, with 9 bases spanning the gap. Germline CDR1 is LGHNA and CDR2 is YNFKEQ. The CDR3 consists of 15 residues. CDR3 protein: CASSQVGGNTGELFF. CDR3 coding DNA: TGTGCCAGCAGCCAGGTGGGAGGGAACACCGGGGAGCTGTTTTTT.

This clone was counted a few times. This chain links TRBV29-1 with TRBJ2-7; TRBD1 matches 9 bases. The V segment lost 3 bases and the J segment 4 bases; nucleotides outside the gene matches: 7. CDR3 length: 14 residues. CDR1 is SQVTM and CDR2 is ANQGSEA in the germline V gene. The CDR3 DNA is TGCAGCGTTGATGAATGGGGACAGGGTTACGAGCAGTACTTC. Amino acid sequence: CSVDEWGQGYEQYF.

V gene TRBV7-2 combines with J gene TRBJ2-2; 9 bases are shared with TRBD2. CDR1 is SGHTA, CDR2 FQGNSA, per germline. CDR3 length equals 16 residues. Trimming cost V 3 bases and J 5 bases; bases outside gene matches: 7. The CDR3 nucleotides are TGTGCCAGCAGCTTCTCCGCGGGAGGGCCTACCGGGGAGCTGTTTTTT. It is translated as CASSFSAGGPTGELFF.

This clone was counted many times. The genes are TRBV19 and TRBJ1-2, with TRBD1 as a possible D gene (6 bases). CDR3 length: 14 residues. V lost 6 bases and J 3 bases, leaving 14 bases between the germline ends. Germline V gene sequence: CDR1 LNHDA, CDR2 SQIVND (reference sequence). The CDR3 region is CASRRGGMDYGYTF. CDR3 bases: TGTGCCAGTAGGCGTGGGGGCATGGACTATGGCTACACCTTC. Together with reference TRBV19 and TRBJ1-2, the CDR3 gives the full variable domain: DGGITQSPKYLFRKEGQNVTLSCEQNLNHDAMYWYRQDPGQGLRLIYYSQIVNDFQKGDIAEGYSVSREKKESFPLTVTSAQKNPTAFYLCASRRGGMDYGYTFGSGTRLTVV.

Concerning this clone: A junction end diverges from the germline sequence, so it may reflect a read error. The gene calls are TRBV30 and TRBJ1-2; D not resolved. CDR3 length equals 15 residues. The germline V gene encodes CDR1 GTSNPN and CDR2 SVGIG (reference sequence). The CDR3 coding sequence is TGTGCCTGGAGCCTCGTTCGGTCAGCTAAGTATGGCTACACCTTC. Encoded protein: CAWSLVRSAKYGYTF.

The rearrangement uses TRBV28 and TRBJ2-2; D could derive from TRBD1 or TRBD2 (5 bases each). CDR1 and CDR2 (germline): MDHEN, SYDVKM. Between the trimmed V and J ends, which lost 2 bases and 7 bases, there was a span of 8 bases. The CDR3 loop spans 13 amino acids. CDR3 amino acids: CASSLGTYGELFF. The CDR3, as DNA: TGTGCCAGCAGTTTAGGGACCTACGGGGAGCTGTTTTTT.

This sequence joins TRBV6-1 and TRBJ1-2; TRBD1 matches 8 bases. The CDR3 is 13 residues long. The germline V gene has CDR1 MNHNS and CDR2 SASEGT. With V trimmed by 2 bases and J by 4 bases, 0 bases remained unmatched. In DNA form, the CDR3 reads TGTGCCAGCAGTGAAACAGGGGGCTATGGCTACACCTTC. Translating gives CASSETGGYGYTF.

This chain uses TRBV5-1 with TRBJ2-3; D is perhaps TRBD1 or TRBD2 (5 bases each). Trimming removed 4 bases from V and 1 base from J, with 13 bases in between. From germline, CDR1 is SGHRS and CDR2 YFSETQ. CDR3 length equals 15 residues. Written as DNA, the CDR3 is TGCGCCAGCAGCAGGGACCCTCTAGGCACAGATACGCAGTATTTT. Translation: CASSRDPLGTDTQYF. Complete variable domain (other parts from reference TRBV5-1 and TRBJ2-3): KAGVTQTPRYLIKTRGQQVTLSCSPISGHRSVSWYQQTPGQGLQFLFEYFSETQRNKGNFPGRFSGRQFSNSRSEMNVSTLELGDSALYLCASSRDPLGTDTQYFGPGTRLTVL.

The rearrangement joins TRBV9 to TRBJ2-1; 9 positions match TRBD1. With V trimmed by 4 bases and J by 1 base, 3 bases remained unmatched. The CDR3 runs 15 residues. CDR1 is SGDLS, CDR2 YYNGEE, per germline. The CDR3, as DNA: TGTGCCAGCAGCCAGACAGGGGGGTCCTACAATGAGCAGTTCTTC. Protein sequence: CASSQTGGSYNEQFF.